The next 24 T cell receptor beta chains were all read from a single sample in a study of blood T cells in healthy people across ages. Primers used in a second PCR of roughly 6 to 11 cycles were a sample-barcoded 5' primer and a J-beta primer mix. Via MiXCR, TCRdb re-called the 5' RACE reads, giving one row per CDR3 protein. The table has 800,000 to 1,300,000 distinct CDR3 sequences, roughly 24% seen once. The sample was also linked to a second study, of T cells of mothers and their children.

The sample consisted of blood. These receptors were obtained from a girl aged 2-10 years in good health.

This clonotype has at least ten counts. The chain is built from TRBV19 and TRBJ1-1; the D is unclear. V lost 6 bases and J 1 base, leaving 12 bases between the germline ends. This CDR3 has 14 amino acids. The germline gives CDR1 LNHDA, CDR2 SQIVND (reference sequence). CDR3 residues: CASRANSGNTEAFF. CDR3 bases: TGTGCCAGTAGAGCCAACTCGGGGAACACTGAAGCTTTCTTT.

This clonotype has more than one count but fewer than ten. This chain links TRBV7-9 with TRBJ2-1; 14 bases agree with TRBD2. Germline CDR1 reads SEHNR; CDR2 reads FQNEAQ (reference sequence). V lost 3 bases, J lost 5 bases, and 6 bases stayed unmatched. The CDR3 consists of 17 residues. CDR3 amino acids: CASSFRGTSGSDNEQFF. The CDR3 coding sequence is TGTGCCAGCAGCTTTAGAGGGACTAGCGGGAGTGACAATGAGCAGTTCTTC.

A single count supports this clonotype. J is TRBJ1-4 and V is TRBV4-2; D might be TRBD1 (5 bases). Per the germline V gene, CDR1 is LGHNA and CDR2 is YNFKEQ. The CDR3 is 15 amino acids. V gave up 0 bases and J gave up 8 bases, with 13 bases separating them. CDR3 in amino acids: CASSQDPGAAEKLFF. Written as DNA, the CDR3 is TGTGCCAGCAGCCAAGATCCTGGGGCAGCGGAAAAACTGTTTTTT.

Only a few counts were recorded for this clonotype. The rearrangement links TRBV29-1 to TRBJ2-1; TRBD2 matches at 9 bases. The ends lost 5 bases at V and 4 bases at J; junction bases unmatched: 9. The length of the CDR3 is 15 residues. CDR1 is SQVTM, CDR2 ANQGSEA, per germline. The CDR3 loop reads CSVFRSGSGYNEQFF. The CDR3 DNA sequence: TGCAGCGTTTTTCGTAGCGGGAGCGGGTACAATGAGCAGTTCTTC.

The chain joins TRBV15 to TRBJ2-1; D is undetermined. CDR3 size: 12 residues. The germline gives CDR1 LNHNV, CDR2 YYDKDF (reference sequence). Trimming took off 1 base at V and 10 bases at J, with 8 bases between the two ends. The CDR3 nucleotides read TGTGCCACCAGCAGAGTTGGTGGCGAGCAGTTCTTC. It translates to CATSRVGGEQFF.

This clonotype was observed at least ten times. The chain links TRBV29-1 to TRBJ2-3, with D maybe TRBD2 (5 bases). The germline V gene has CDR1 SQVTM and CDR2 ANQGSEA. Trimming removed 1 base from V and 6 bases from J, with 5 bases in between. The CDR3 is made up of 11 amino acids. CDR3 region: CSVEAGDTQYF. The DNA for the CDR3 is TGCAGCGTTGAAGCGGGGGATACGCAGTATTTT.

The rearrangement links TRBV12-3 or TRBV12-4 to TRBJ2-7; the match to TRBD1 covers 8 bases. This CDR3 is built from 15 residues. V lost 6 bases to trimming and J lost 2 bases; unmatched junction nucleotides: 9. The CDR3 nucleotides are TGTGCCAGCAGCATGCAGACAGGGGATGCCTACGAGCAGTACTTC. Protein sequence: CASSMQTGDAYEQYF.

The chain links TRBV29-1 to TRBJ1-1; no reliable D call. CDR3 length: 13 residues. Germline V gene data show CDR1 as SQVTM and CDR2 as ANQGSEA. Between the trimmed V and J ends, which lost 3 bases and 2 bases, there was a span of 10 bases. CDR3: CSVDGLTNTEAFF. The CDR3 DNA reads as TGCAGCGTTGATGGACTCACTAACACTGAAGCTTTCTTT.

The chain employs TRBV14 and TRBJ1-1; the D is unclear. Trimming pared 1 base from V and 3 bases from J, leaving 12 bases between. Germline values: CDR1 SGHDN, CDR2 FVKESK. The CDR3 sequence is 15 residues long. The CDR3: CASSQVRAGDTEAFF. The CDR3 region has the DNA TGTGCCAGCAGCCAAGTTAGGGCCGGGGACACTGAAGCTTTCTTT.

The chain couples TRBV12-3 or TRBV12-4 to TRBJ1-5; 8 bases fit TRBD1. Trimming at V came to 4 bases and at J to 5 bases, leaving 4 bases not matched to a gene. There are 14 residues in the CDR3. The CDR3 loop is CASSSQGAYQPQHF. Written as DNA, the CDR3 is TGTGCCAGCAGTTCCCAGGGGGCTTATCAGCCCCAGCATTTT.

The chain has TRBV7-8 and TRBJ1-5; D not resolved. V gave up 5 bases and J gave up 4 bases, with 12 bases separating them. This CDR3 has 14 residues. Germline loops: CDR1 SGHVS, CDR2 FQNEAQ. Here the CDR3 reads CASSHGLTNQPQHF. The CDR3 DNA reads TGTGCCAGCAGCCACGGGCTAACTAATCAGCCCCAGCATTTT.

This rearrangement joins TRBV7-8 to TRBJ2-7, with TRBD1 identical over 7 bases. The CDR3 is made up of 14 amino acids. Germline loops: CDR1 SGHVS, CDR2 FQNEAQ. With 5 bases clipped from V and 7 bases from J, the junction kept 11 bases outside the gene matches. CDR3 nucleotide sequence: TGTGCCAGCAGCCCCTCGTTACAGGGGCGGGAGCAGTACTTC. Protein product: CASSPSLQGREQYF.

The rearrangement links TRBV10-3 to TRBJ1-2, with D possibly being TRBD1 (6 bases). Germline lookup yields CDR1 ENHRY and CDR2 SYGVKD. With 3 bases removed from V and 4 bases from J, the gap between germline ends came to 12 bases. The CDR3 is made up of 14 amino acids. The CDR3 here is CAISDPDSLYGYTF. The CDR3 region has the DNA TGTGCCATCAGTGACCCGGACAGCCTCTATGGCTACACCTTC.

The gene calls are TRBV7-9 and TRBJ2-5, with 7 bases identical to TRBD1. The closer fit of TRBJ2-1 to the DNA end suggests the J call may be wrong. Per germline, CDR1 SEHNR and CDR2 FQNEAQ (reference sequence). The CDR3 length is 15 residues. The CDR3 is CATEEGTDRISEQFF. The DNA of the CDR3 is TGTGCCACCGAAGAGGGGACAGACCGAATTAGTGAGCAGTTCTTC.

This clonotype showed up just a few times. The germline gene is not matched at one end of the junction; a read error may be the cause. The chain carries TRBV4-2 and TRBJ1-3, with D possibly matching TRBD1 (5 bases). The length of the CDR3 is 16 residues. Germline V gene lookup returns CDR1 LGHNA and CDR2 YNFKEQ. CDR3 amino acids: CASTQRRGGSGNTIYF. The CDR3 DNA follows: TGTGCCAGCACCCAAAGAAGGGGAGGATCTGGAAACACCATATATTTT.

The chain joins TRBV4-2 to TRBJ1-6; unclear D gene. The CDR3 consists of 17 residues. The V and J ends lost 0 bases and 6 bases respectively, with 15 bases between them. Germline V lookup: CDR1 LGHNA, CDR2 YNFKEQ. CDR3 DNA: TGTGCCAGCAGCCAAGATTTTCGCCTTGGCCTTAATTCACCCCTCCACTTT. Protein: CASSQDFRLGLNSPLHF.

This chain links TRBV29-1 with TRBJ2-3; D unresolved. V was clipped by 3 bases and J by 5 bases, with 6 bases between them. CDR1 and CDR2 (germline): SQVTM, ANQGSEA. CDR3 length: 11 amino acids. The CDR3 loop reads CSVDLEDTQYF. In DNA, the CDR3 is TGCAGCGTTGACCTGGAAGATACGCAGTATTTT.

The chain employs TRBV2 and TRBJ2-2; no clear D gene. Germline CDR1 is SNHLY and CDR2 is FYNNEI. V dropped 7 bases and J dropped 3 bases, with 9 bases sitting between them. There are 13 residues in the CDR3. The CDR3 DNA reads TGTGCCAGCATGGGCAGCCACACCGGGGAGCTGTTTTTT. As protein: CASMGSHTGELFF. The full variable domain, its missing parts supplied by reference TRBV2 and TRBJ2-2, is EPEVTQTPSHQVTQMGQEVILRCVPISNHLYFYWYRQILGQKVEFLVSFYNNEISEKSEIFDDQFSVERPDGSNFTLKIRSTKLEDSAMYFCASMGSHTGELFFGEGSRLTVL.

J is TRBJ2-1 and V is TRBV29-1; 8 positions agree with TRBD2. There are 15 residues in the CDR3. Germline V gene data show CDR1 as SQVTM and CDR2 as ANQGSEA. The J segment lost 5 bases and the V segment lost 8 bases, leaving 14 bases of the junction unmatched. The CDR3 DNA reads as TGCAGCCTACACCATAGCGGGACCATACACAATGAGCAGTTCTTC. This sequence encodes CSLHHSGTIHNEQFF.

The chain has TRBV20-1 and TRBJ2-3; 9 bases match TRBD2. V lost 6 bases to trimming and J lost 2 bases; unmatched junction nucleotides: 3. The CDR3 is 13 amino acids. The V gene's germline CDR1 is DFQATT and CDR2 SNEGSKA (reference sequence). In DNA form, the CDR3 reads TGCAGTGCCAGCGGGAGGAACACAGATACGCAGTATTTT. The encoded protein is CSASGRNTDTQYF.

This clonotype was found a few times. CDR3: CASSPRLARPQETQYF. The CDR3 bases are TGTGCCAGCAGCCCAAGACTAGCAAGACCCCAAGAGACCCAGTACTTC. The chain recombines TRBV7-2 with TRBJ2-5; 7 nucleotides align to TRBD2. The germline gives CDR1 SGHTA, CDR2 FQGNSA. The V gene end was trimmed by 5 bases and the J gene end by 1 base; junction bases not matched to a gene: 10. This CDR3 region has 16 residues.

The chain links TRBV7-2 to TRBJ2-7; the match to TRBD1 covers 8 bases. The DNA end favors TRBJ2-1, so the J call may be wrong. There are 17 residues in the CDR3. Germline V CDR1 and CDR2: SGHTA, FQGNSA. Here the CDR3 DNA reads TGTGCCAGCAGCGGCTTAGAAGTTGGACAGGGCTACAATGAGCAGTTCTTC. It is translated as CASSGLEVGQGYNEQFF.

V and J are TRBV29-1 and TRBJ2-1, with 11 bases fitting TRBD2. The germline V gene has CDR1 SQVTM and CDR2 ANQGSEA. CDR3 size: 16 residues. The junction had 13 bases not matched to a gene; V was cut back by 6 bases and J by 6 bases. The DNA for the CDR3 is TGCAGCGTCTTAAACCCCCTAGCGGGGGGTTCCAATGAGCAGTTCTTC. Its protein is CSVLNPLAGGSNEQFF.

This clonotype was counted only a few times. CDR3 nucleotides: TGTGCCAGCTTGCCGGGACCTCCAGCGGAGACCCAGTACTTC. Encoded protein: CASLPGPPAETQYF. V gene TRBV24-1 combines with J gene TRBJ2-1, with D perhaps being TRBD1 or TRBD2 (5 bases each). Gene TRBJ2-5 matches the end of the DNA better, so the J call may be wrong. Germline CDR1 KGHDR, CDR2 SFDVKD. The CDR3 contains 14 residues.